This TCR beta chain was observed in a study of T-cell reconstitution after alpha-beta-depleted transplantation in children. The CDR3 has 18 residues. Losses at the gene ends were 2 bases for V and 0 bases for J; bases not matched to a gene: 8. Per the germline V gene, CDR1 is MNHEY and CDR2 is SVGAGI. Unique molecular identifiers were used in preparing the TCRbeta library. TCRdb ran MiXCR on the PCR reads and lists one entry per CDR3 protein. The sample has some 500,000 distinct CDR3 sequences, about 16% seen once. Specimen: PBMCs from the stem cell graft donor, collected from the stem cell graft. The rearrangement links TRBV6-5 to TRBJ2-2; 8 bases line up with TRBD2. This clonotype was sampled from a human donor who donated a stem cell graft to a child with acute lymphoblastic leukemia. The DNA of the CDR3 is TGTGCCAGCAGTTACCTCTTAGCGGGGTTAACGAACACCGGGGAGCTGTTTTTT. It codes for CASSYLLAGLTNTGELFF.